This T cell receptor beta chain was obtained from a study of neurological immune-mediated disorders. CDR1 and CDR2 from the germline V gene are LGHDT and YNNKEL (reference sequence). V gave up 3 bases and J gave up 4 bases; unmatched junction bases: 8. CDR3 size: 16 residues. This clonotype was counted many times. Each TCR transcript was tagged with a 10-nucleotide random UMI during 5'RACE. TCRdb reprocessed the 5' RACE reads with MiXCR, giving one entry per CDR3 protein. The sample lists about 77,000 distinct CDR3 sequences; around 9.9% were seen once. PBMCs numbering 2 million and stored at -80 C yielded the unsorted libraries.

Specimen: PBMCs. The rearrangement uses TRBV3-1 and TRBJ2-2, with TRBD1 matching over 7 bases. The receptor was derived from a man in his forties or fifties in good health. The CDR3 DNA sequence: TGTGCCAGCAGCCAGCCGACAGGGATGGCCACCGGGGAGCTGTTTTTT. Protein product: CASSQPTGMATGELFF.